This entry describes one T cell receptor beta chain. The data belong to a study of cytomegalovirus exposure and HLA in healthy donors. The PCR had 60 Vbeta and 13 Jbeta primers. Repertoires were generated with immunoSEQ multiplex PCR, while TCRdb's copy carries only in-frame clones and drops some. The table records more than 100,000 clones, approximately 87% of them present only once. The CDR3 is 15 residues long. Trimming removed 2 bases from V and 5 bases from J, with 15 bases in between. The germline V gene has CDR1 LGHNA and CDR2 YSLEER. This chain uses TRBV4-3 with TRBJ2-5, with D tentatively TRBD2 (9 bases). The source of this sequence is a woman aged 30 to 39 in good health and CMV-seronegative. The sample taken for sequencing was PBMCs. The CDR3 is CASSQQGAGGETQYF. The CDR3 nucleotides read TGCGCCAGCAGCCAACAGGGGGCGGGGGGGGAGACCCAGTACTTC.